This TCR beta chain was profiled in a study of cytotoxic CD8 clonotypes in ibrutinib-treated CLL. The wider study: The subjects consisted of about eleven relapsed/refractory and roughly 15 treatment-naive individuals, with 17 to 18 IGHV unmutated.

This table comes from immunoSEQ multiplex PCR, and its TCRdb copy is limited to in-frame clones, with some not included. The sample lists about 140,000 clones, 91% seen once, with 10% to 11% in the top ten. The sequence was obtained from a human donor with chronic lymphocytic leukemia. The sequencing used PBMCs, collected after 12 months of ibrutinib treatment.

The CDR3 loop is CASSIERIRGRDTQYF. CDR3 coding DNA: TGTGCCAGTAGTATAGAACGCATCCGAGGGAGAGATACGCAGTATTTT. The chain uses TRBV19 and TRBJ2-3, with D perhaps matching TRBD2 (5 bases). This CDR3 spans 16 amino acids. Germline-derived CDR1 and CDR2 are LNHDA and SQIVND (reference sequence). V lost 0 bases to trimming and J lost 5 bases, with 15 bases between them. The whole variable domain, filled in from reference TRBV19 and TRBJ2-3, reads DGGITQSPKYLFRKEGQNVTLSCEQNLNHDAMYWYRQDPGQGLRLIYYSQIVNDFQKGDIAEGYSVSREKKESFPLTVTSAQKNPTAFYLCASSIERIRGRDTQYFGPGTRLTVL.